This TCR beta chain originates from a study of cytomegalovirus exposure and HLA in healthy donors. General study points: A previous analysis found most TCR beta V segments productive roughly 87% or roughly 30% of the time. Most TCR sequences were rare, but some public TCRs occurred in many donors. Researchers had no immune exposure information except CMV serostatus available.

Unrecorded immune exposure was likely among donors, who were nominally healthy when sampled. 60 Vbeta and 13 Jbeta primers were used in PCR. Some clones are missing from TCRdb's copy, which holds only in-frame ones; the method was immunoSEQ multiplex PCR. This sample yields 130,000 to 150,000 clones, of which approximately 80% are seen a single time; around 2.5% belongs to the top ten. This clone was recorded once. Its antigen is unidentified. CDR1 and CDR2 from the germline V gene are MNHNS and SASEGT. The CDR3 totals 15 residues. J gave up 1 base and V 4 bases, and 3 bases lay outside the gene matches.

This chain links TRBV6-1 with TRBJ1-5, with TRBD1 matching 8 bases. The TCR sequence derives from a woman under 30 in good health and CMV-seropositive. The sample comprised PBMCs. CDR3 amino acids: CASSGTGGSNQPQHF. In nucleotides, the CDR3 is TGTGCCAGCAGTGGTACAGGGGGGAGCAATCAGCCCCAGCATTTT.